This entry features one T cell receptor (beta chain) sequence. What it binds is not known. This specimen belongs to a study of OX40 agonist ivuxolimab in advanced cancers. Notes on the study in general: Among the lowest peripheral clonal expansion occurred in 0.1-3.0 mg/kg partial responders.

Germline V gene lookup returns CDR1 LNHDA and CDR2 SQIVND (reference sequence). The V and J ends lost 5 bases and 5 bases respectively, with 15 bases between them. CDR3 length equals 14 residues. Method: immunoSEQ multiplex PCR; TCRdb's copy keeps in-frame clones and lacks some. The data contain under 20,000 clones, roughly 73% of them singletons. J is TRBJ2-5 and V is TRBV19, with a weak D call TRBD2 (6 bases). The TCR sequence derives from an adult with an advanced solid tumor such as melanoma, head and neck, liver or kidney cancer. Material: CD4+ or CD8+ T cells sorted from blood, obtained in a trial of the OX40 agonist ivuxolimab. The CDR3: CASSARLGRETQYF. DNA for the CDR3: TGTGCCAGTAGTGCCCGCCTTGGGAGGGAGACCCAGTACTTC.